The source of this T cell receptor (beta chain) is a study of CD8 T cells in Susac syndrome. Regarding the study as a whole: The study conceded that its TCR sequencing and HLA analysis involved relatively few individuals.

Peripheral blood CD8+ and CD4+ T cells were profiled by TCR beta sequencing. About this clonotype: No antigen is known for it.

An amount of RNA that ranged from roughly 0.5 to 1 ug was reverse transcribed with random hexamers. Across 54 Vbeta and 13 Jbeta, TCR beta CDR3 was amplified with immunoSEQ multiplex PCR. TCRdb processed the immunoSEQ multiplex PCR reads anew with MiXCR; each CDR3 protein has one entry. The sample records approximately 110,000 distinct CDR3 sequences, 85% to 95% being singletons. CDR1 and CDR2 from the germline V gene are DFQATT and SNEGSKA (reference sequence). V was pared by 6 bases and J by 3 bases, with 27 bases between. The CDR3 is 18 amino acids. The specimen sequenced was CD8+ T cells from PBMCs. The sequence was collected from a human donor with multiple sclerosis. The gene calls are TRBV20-1 and TRBJ1-5; D may be TRBD1 (5 bases). In DNA, the CDR3 is TGCAGTGCCGTCGACGGGACCGCACCCTGGCATACCAATCAGCCCCAGCATTTT. It yields the protein CSAVDGTAPWHTNQPQHF.